This TCR beta chain was sequenced for a study of blood T cell repertoires in COVID-19. Study background: COVID-19 samples collected from the United States, Italy and Spain covered acute and convalescent phases. The cDNA or gDNA used as material had been derived from T cells, B-cell-depleted T cells, or PBMCs.

As handled by the study authors: Estimation of nucleated cell counts was performed using reference gene primer amplification. Measured with immunoSEQ multiplex PCR; TCRdb has only the in-frame clones, and not every one. The DNA was the basis for D and trimming; V, J and clone size are from that table. Among 200,000 to 250,000 clones listed, roughly four fifths were seen once. Germline V lookup: CDR1 KGHDR, CDR2 SFDVKD. The CDR3 runs to 15 residues. V dropped 4 bases and J dropped 3; count of bases not matched to a gene: 5. V gene TRBV24-1 combines with J gene TRBJ2-7, with 10 bases lining up with TRBD2. Sequenced input: peripheral blood. The receptor's source is a woman in her forties or fifties with acute or convalescent COVID-19. The CDR3, as DNA: TGTGCCACCAGTGACCCGACTAGCGGGCGCTACGAGCAGTACTTC. It yields the protein CATSDPTSGRYEQYF.